This T cell receptor beta chain was sequenced in a study of cytomegalovirus exposure and HLA in healthy donors. Both 60 Vbeta primers and 13 Jbeta primers went into the PCR. The method was immunoSEQ multiplex PCR; TCRdb's version includes in-frame clones alone and lacks a portion of them. The data contain under 150,000 clones, about 80% of them singletons. Germline-derived CDR1 and CDR2 are LNHNV and YYDKDF (reference sequence). CDR3 length: 14 residues. The V gene lost 0 bases and the J gene lost 6 bases, with 11 bases spanning the gap. The TCR comes from a woman aged 40 to 50 in good health and CMV-seropositive. The sample consisted of PBMCs. This chain uses TRBV15 with TRBJ1-2; D ambiguous. The CDR3 region is CATSRDRGWDGYTF. The CDR3 nucleotides read TGTGCCACCAGCAGAGATCGGGGATGGGATGGCTACACCTTC.